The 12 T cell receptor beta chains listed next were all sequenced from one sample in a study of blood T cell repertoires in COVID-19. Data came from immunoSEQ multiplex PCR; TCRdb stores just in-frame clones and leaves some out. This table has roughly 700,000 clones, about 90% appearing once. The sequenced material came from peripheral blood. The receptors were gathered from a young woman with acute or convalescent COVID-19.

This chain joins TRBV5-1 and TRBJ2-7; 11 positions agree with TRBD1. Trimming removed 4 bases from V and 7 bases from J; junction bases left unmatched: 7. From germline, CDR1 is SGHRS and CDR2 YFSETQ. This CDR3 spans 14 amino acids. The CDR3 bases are TGCGCCAGCAGCGACGGACAGGGGGCGCGGGAGCAGTACTTC. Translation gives CASSDGQGAREQYF.

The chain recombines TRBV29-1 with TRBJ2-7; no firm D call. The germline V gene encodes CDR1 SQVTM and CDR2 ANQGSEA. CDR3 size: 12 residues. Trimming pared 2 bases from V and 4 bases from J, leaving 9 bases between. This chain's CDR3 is CSVENGPYEQYF. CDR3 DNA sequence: TGCAGCGTTGAAAACGGTCCTTACGAGCAGTACTTC.

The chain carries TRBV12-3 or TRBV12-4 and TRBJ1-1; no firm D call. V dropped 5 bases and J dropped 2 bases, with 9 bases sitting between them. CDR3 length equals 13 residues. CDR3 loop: CASSRLSNTEAFF. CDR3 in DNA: TGTGCCAGCAGTCGCCTGAGTAACACTGAAGCTTTCTTT.

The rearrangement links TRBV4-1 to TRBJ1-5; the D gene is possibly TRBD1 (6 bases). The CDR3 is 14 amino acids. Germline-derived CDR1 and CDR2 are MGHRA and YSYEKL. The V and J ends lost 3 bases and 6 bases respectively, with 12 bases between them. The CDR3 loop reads CASSHEGGPQPQHF. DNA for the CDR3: TGCGCCAGCAGCCATGAGGGGGGGCCTCAGCCCCAGCATTTT.

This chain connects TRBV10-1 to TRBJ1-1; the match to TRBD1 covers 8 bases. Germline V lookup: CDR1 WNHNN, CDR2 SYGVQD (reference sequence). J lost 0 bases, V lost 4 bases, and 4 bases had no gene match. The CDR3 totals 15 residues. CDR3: CASSGDRPMNTEAFF. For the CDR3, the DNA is TGCGCCAGCAGTGGGGACAGGCCGATGAACACTGAAGCTTTCTTT.

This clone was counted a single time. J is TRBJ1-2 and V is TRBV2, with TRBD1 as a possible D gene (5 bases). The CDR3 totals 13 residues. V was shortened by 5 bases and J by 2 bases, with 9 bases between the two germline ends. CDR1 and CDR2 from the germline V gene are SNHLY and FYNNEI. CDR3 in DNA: TGTGCCAGCAGTACGGACACCAACTATGGCTACACCTTC. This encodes CASSTDTNYGYTF.

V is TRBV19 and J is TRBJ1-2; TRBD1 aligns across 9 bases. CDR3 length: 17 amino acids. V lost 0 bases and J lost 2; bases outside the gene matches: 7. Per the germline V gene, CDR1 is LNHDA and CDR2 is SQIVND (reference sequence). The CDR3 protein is CASSIDEQGANNYGYTF. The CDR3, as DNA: TGTGCCAGTAGTATAGATGAACAGGGGGCCAACAACTATGGCTACACCTTC.

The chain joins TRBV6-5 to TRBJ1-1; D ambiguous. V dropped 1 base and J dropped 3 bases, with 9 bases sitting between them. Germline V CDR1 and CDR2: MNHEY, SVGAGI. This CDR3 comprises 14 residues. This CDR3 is CASSYFGQDTEAFF. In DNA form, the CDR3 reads TGTGCCAGCAGTTACTTTGGCCAGGACACTGAAGCTTTCTTT.

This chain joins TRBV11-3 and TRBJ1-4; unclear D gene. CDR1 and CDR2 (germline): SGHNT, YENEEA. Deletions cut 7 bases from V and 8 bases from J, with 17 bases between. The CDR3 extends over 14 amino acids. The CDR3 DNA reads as TGTGCCAGCACCCGGGCCGGGGAAGAGGAAAAACTGTTTTTT. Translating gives CASTRAGEEEKLFF. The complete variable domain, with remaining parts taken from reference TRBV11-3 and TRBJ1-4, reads EAGVVQSPRYKIIEKKQPVAFWCNPISGHNTLYWYLQNLGQGPELLIRYENEEAVDDSQLPKDRFSAERLKGVDSTLKIQPAELGDSAVYLCASTRAGEEEKLFFGSGTQLSVL.

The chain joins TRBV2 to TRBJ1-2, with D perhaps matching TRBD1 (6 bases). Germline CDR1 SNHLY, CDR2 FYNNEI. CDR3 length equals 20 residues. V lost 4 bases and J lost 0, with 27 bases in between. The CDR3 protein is CASSVVGVFPRTAPNYGYTF. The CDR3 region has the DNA TGTGCCAGCAGTGTAGTGGGGGTTTTTCCGAGGACAGCCCCTAACTATGGCTACACCTTC.

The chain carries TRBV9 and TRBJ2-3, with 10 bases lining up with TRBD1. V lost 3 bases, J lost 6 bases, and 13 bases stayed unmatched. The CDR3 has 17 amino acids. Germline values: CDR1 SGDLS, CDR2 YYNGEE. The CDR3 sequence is CASSDRLTGGPHDTQYF. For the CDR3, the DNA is TGTGCCAGCAGCGACCGTTTGACAGGGGGCCCCCACGATACGCAGTATTTT.

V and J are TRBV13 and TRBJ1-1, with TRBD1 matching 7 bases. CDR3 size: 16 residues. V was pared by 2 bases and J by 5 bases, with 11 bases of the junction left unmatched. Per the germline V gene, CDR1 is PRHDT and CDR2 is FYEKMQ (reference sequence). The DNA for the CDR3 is TGTGCCAGCAGCTTAAACCCTCAGGGGGAGAGAACTGAAGCTTTCTTT. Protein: CASSLNPQGERTEAFF. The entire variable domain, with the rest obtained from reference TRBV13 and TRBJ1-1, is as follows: AAGVIQSPRHLIKEKRETATLKCYPIPRHDTVYWYQQGPGQDPQFLISFYEKMQSDKGSIPDRFSAQQFSDYHSELNMSSLELGDSALYFCASSLNPQGERTEAFFGQGTRLTVV.